Listed below are T cell receptor beta chains from one sample, sequenced in a study of blood T cell repertoires in COVID-19. Assay: immunoSEQ multiplex PCR; the TCRdb copy retains only in-frame clones and omits some. The table includes 150,000 to 200,000 clones, roughly 89% detected once. Material: PBMCs or T cells enriched from blood (not recorded which). The receptor source for this set is a middle-aged woman with acute COVID-19. CDR3s include the opening cysteine and the closing phenylalanine or tryptophan. D genes are given only for firm matches. Size tells how often a clone was seen (once, few, many) or the class of an expanded clone, and some rows leave it out.

J,V,size,D,CDR3,DNA
TRBJ2-5,TRBV29-1,.,TRBD2,CSVPGGRETQYF,TGCAGCGTCCCGGGAGGACGAGAGACCCAGTACTTC
TRBJ2-7,TRBV6-5,.,TRBD1,CASRDRDEQYF,TGTGCCAGCCGGGACAGGGACGAGCAGTACTTC
TRBJ1-3,TRBV4-2,few,TRBD1,CASSQDSGTGPSGNTIYF,TGTGCCAGCAGCCAAGATTCCGGGACAGGGCCTTCTGGAAACACCATATATTTT
TRBJ1-5,TRBV28,.,.,CASSLVRGKGNQPQHF,TGTGCCAGCAGTTTGGTCCGGGGGAAGGGCAATCAGCCCCAGCATTTT
TRBJ2-7,TRBV6-5,.,TRBD2,CASSPRGEGIEQYF,TGTGCCAGCAGCCCCCGGGGGGAGGGCATCGAGCAGTACTTC
TRBJ1-1,TRBV5-5,few,.,CASSLGGGTEAFF,TGTGCCAGCAGCTTGGGAGGAGGCACTGAAGCTTTCTTT
TRBJ1-1,TRBV19,.,TRBD1,CASSILAVGQGEDTEAFF,TGTGCCAGTAGTATATTGGCCGTCGGACAGGGCGAAGACACTGAAGCTTTCTTT
TRBJ2-1,TRBV27,.,TRBD2,CASSLGAGGPLNEQFF,TGTGCCAGCAGTTTAGGGGCGGGAGGGCCTCTAAATGAGCAGTTCTTC
TRBJ2-5,TRBV27,once,TRBD2,CASKLAGGFQETQYF,TGTGCCAGCAAGCTAGCGGGGGGCTTTCAAGAGACCCAGTACTTC
TRBJ2-1,TRBV2,once,TRBD2,CASRLAGVNEQFF,TGTGCCAGCAGACTAGCGGGGGTCAATGAGCAGTTCTTC